This T cell receptor beta chain was sequenced during a study of CDR3 diversity in severe acne. TCRdb redid the calling of the PCR reads with MiXCR, one entry per CDR3 protein. The table shows more than 70,000 distinct CDR3 sequences, with roughly half occurring only once. This CDR3 comprises 13 residues. Germline V gene data show CDR1 as SGHVS and CDR2 as FQNEAQ. Trimming at V came to 5 bases and at J to 5 bases, leaving 5 bases not matched to a gene. This TCR was recovered from a male donor in good health, serving as a control. The sample comprised blood. This rearrangement joins TRBV7-8 to TRBJ2-7; TRBD1 matches 8 bases. DNA of the CDR3: TGTGCCAGCAGCGGACAGGGCGGGGACGAGCAGTACTTC. It encodes CASSGQGGDEQYF.